The source of this T cell receptor (beta chain) is a study of cytomegalovirus exposure and HLA in healthy donors. Study in general: An early release of data contained approximately 80 million unique TCRs, which came from HLA-typed donors.

About this clone: Its antigen is not identified.

The CDR3 sequence is 15 residues long. CDR1 is PRHDT and CDR2 is FYEKMQ in the germline V gene (reference sequence). Trimming stripped 5 bases from V and 6 bases from J, with 14 bases between. PCR involved 60 Vbeta and 13 Jbeta primers. Libraries were prepared by immunoSEQ multiplex PCR; TCRdb keeps only in-frame clonotypes and omits some of them. The sample records approximately 170,000 clones, more than 60% being singletons. Notes on the study in general: Earlier analysis found most TCR beta V segments productive about 90% or about 30% of the time.

The chain employs TRBV13 and TRBJ1-6; D gene ambiguous. The sequenced material came from PBMCs. The receptor comes from a woman aged 40 to 50 in good health and CMV-seropositive. The CDR3 DNA reads TGTGCCAGCAGCCCGATTGGTGCCGGTAATTCACCCCTCCACTTT. The encoded protein is CASSPIGAGNSPLHF.